The 16 T cell receptor beta chains given below trace back to one sample, sequenced in a study of cytomegalovirus exposure and HLA in healthy donors. Both 60 Vbeta primers and 13 Jbeta primers went into the PCR. Only in-frame clones appear in the TCRdb table, and some are missing; sequencing was by immunoSEQ multiplex PCR. The table lists roughly 140,000 clones, around 73% of them singletons. The sample comprised PBMCs. The receptors stem from a female donor in good health and CMV-seronegative.

The V gene is TRBV2, the J gene TRBJ2-1; D is perhaps TRBD1 (5 bases). The CDR3 runs 13 residues. V was trimmed by 6 bases and J by 4 bases, leaving 10 bases between them. Germline CDR1 and CDR2: SNHLY and FYNNEI. CDR3 residues: CASRPDSYNEQFF. The CDR3 region has the DNA TGTGCCAGCAGGCCAGACAGTTACAATGAGCAGTTCTTC.

The V gene is TRBV19, the J gene TRBJ2-3, with TRBD1 matching over 8 bases. CDR1 and CDR2 (germline): LNHDA, SQIVND (reference sequence). Trimming removed 5 bases from V and 3 bases from J; junction bases left unmatched: 7. The CDR3 runs 15 residues. The CDR3 here is CASSWSGGLTDTQYF. CDR3 nucleotide sequence: TGTGCCAGTAGTTGGTCAGGGGGCCTGACAGATACGCAGTATTTT.

The V gene is TRBV29-1, the J gene TRBJ2-5; TRBD1 might be the D (6 bases). The V end was cut by 6 bases, the J end by 0 bases, with 23 bases between. CDR3 size: 17 residues. The germline CDR1 and CDR2 sequences are SQVTM and ANQGSEA. The CDR3 protein is CSVGQKRRGTYQETQYF. The CDR3 coding sequence is TGCAGCGTCGGACAGAAACGACGCGGCACGTACCAAGAGACCCAGTACTTC.

The rearrangement uses TRBV18 and TRBJ2-2, with 7 bases aligning to TRBD1. The CDR3 is 15 amino acids. The trim removed 3 bases at V and 6 bases at J, leaving 7 bases unmatched. Germline V gives CDR1 KGHSH, CDR2 LQKENI. The CDR3 DNA reads as TGTGCCAGCTCACCCTTACAGGGGTGGCCCGGGGAGCTGTTTTTT. Translating gives CASSPLQGWPGELFF. The entire variable domain, with the rest obtained from reference TRBV18 and TRBJ2-2, is as follows: NAGVMQNPRHLVRRRGQEARLRCSPMKGHSHVYWYRQLPEEGLKFMVYLQKENIIDESGMPKERFSAEFPKEGPSILRIQQVVRGDSAAYFCASSPLQGWPGELFFGEGSRLTVL.

Only a few counts were recorded for this clone. The V gene is TRBV7-9, the J gene TRBJ1-2; tentatively, D is TRBD1 (5 bases). This CDR3 region has 15 residues. The V and J ends lost 5 bases and 7 bases respectively, with 20 bases between them. Looked up from germline, CDR1 is SEHNR and CDR2 is FQNEAQ (reference sequence). The CDR3: CASSPREGPSSGYTF. CDR3 DNA sequence: TGTGCCAGCAGCCCCCGGGAGGGACCCTCTTCTGGCTACACCTTC.

The chain is built from TRBV19 and TRBJ1-5; TRBD1 agrees at 8 bases. The length of the CDR3 is 14 residues. V shed 8 bases, J shed 1 base, and the junction held 4 bases outside the gene matches. Germline V gene lookup returns CDR1 LNHDA and CDR2 SQIVND (reference sequence). Here the CDR3 reads CASVRDRSNQPQHF. As DNA, the CDR3 is TGTGCCAGTGTAAGGGACAGGAGCAATCAGCCCCAGCATTTT.

The sample holds a few counts of this clone. The V and J genes are TRBV6-5 and TRBJ2-7; 7 bases are a match to TRBD1. Germline V gene data show CDR1 as MNHEY and CDR2 as SVGAGI. The CDR3 has 16 amino acids. After removal of 0 bases from V and 4 bases from J, the junction contained 9 bases not matched to a gene. CDR3 sequence (DNA): TGTGCCAGCAGTTACTCTGACAGGGTCCGTGGATACGAGCAGTACTTC. The encoded protein is CASSYSDRVRGYEQYF.

The chain uses TRBV9 and TRBJ1-5; TRBD1 might be the D (6 bases). Trimming took 0 bases from V and 2 from J, leaving 24 bases between them. In germline, CDR1 is SGDLS, CDR2 YYNGEE. The CDR3 extends over 20 amino acids. The DNA for the CDR3 is TGTGCCAGCAGCGTAGGGTTAGTGTTCACAGGGCCGAAGGGCAATCAGCCCCAGCATTTT. It specifies CASSVGLVFTGPKGNQPQHF.

The genes are TRBV6-1 and TRBJ2-7; D is undetermined. Germline V gene data show CDR1 as MNHNS and CDR2 as SASEGT. Trimming cost V 6 bases and J 4 bases, with 13 bases left between them. The CDR3 consists of 13 residues. For the CDR3, the DNA is TGTGCCAGCAGGACGACTGGATTATACGAGCAGTACTTC. Its protein product is CASRTTGLYEQYF.

This rearrangement joins TRBV10-3 to TRBJ2-3; 9 nucleotides align to TRBD2. V lost 6 bases to trimming and J lost 4 bases; unmatched junction nucleotides: 11. Germline V lookup: CDR1 ENHRY, CDR2 SYGVKD. The CDR3 loop spans 16 amino acids. CDR3 bases: TGTGCCATCAGGGCACCTCTAGCGGGGAATTCAGATACGCAGTATTTT. It yields the protein CAIRAPLAGNSDTQYF.

The J gene is TRBJ2-4, the V gene TRBV6-4; D may be TRBD2 (6 bases). The CDR3 covers 13 residues. CDR1 is MRHNA and CDR2 is SNTAGT in the germline V gene. V was shortened by 6 bases and J by 6 bases, with 12 bases between the two germline ends. CDR3 sequence (DNA): TGTGCCAGCAGCCAAGAGGAGGGAAACATTCAGTACTTC. Residues: CASSQEEGNIQYF.

The V call is TRBV30, the J call TRBJ1-6; D gene unclear. The germline V gene has CDR1 GTSNPN and CDR2 SVGIG (reference sequence). This CDR3 has 13 amino acids. Trimming cost V 0 bases and J 9 bases, with 9 bases left between them. CDR3 nucleotide sequence: TGTGCCTGGAGTGTACGGGAGGGTTCACCCCTCCACTTT. Its protein product is CAWSVREGSPLHF. Together with reference TRBV30 and TRBJ1-6, the CDR3 gives the full variable domain: SQTIHQWPATLVQPVGSPLSLECTVEGTSNPNLYWYRQAAGRGLQLLFYSVGIGQISSEVPQNLSASRPQDRQFILSSKKLLLSDSGFYLCAWSVREGSPLHFGNGTRLTVT.

This clone was seen a handful of times. V gene TRBV4-3 combines with J gene TRBJ1-4; D is ambiguous. There are 14 residues in the CDR3. Germline assignment: CDR1 LGHNA and CDR2 YSLEER. Trimming stripped 0 bases from V and 10 bases from J, with 12 bases between. The DNA for the CDR3 is TGCGCCAGCAGCCAAGATAGAGGTTACGGAAAACTGTTTTTT. Translation: CASSQDRGYGKLFF.

The chain is built from TRBV6-1 and TRBJ2-7; 7 bases agree with TRBD1. V shed 7 bases and J 0 bases; nucleotides not matched to a gene: 9. Per germline, CDR1 MNHNS and CDR2 SASEGT. The CDR3 runs 15 residues. The CDR3 DNA reads as TGTGCCAGCACTGCCGCAGGGGGATTCTCCTACGAGCAGTACTTC. This codes for CASTAAGGFSYEQYF.

This rearrangement joins TRBV6-5 to TRBJ2-1; a weak D match, TRBD2 (7 bases). Between the trimmed V and J ends, which lost 6 bases and 4 bases, there was a span of 16 bases. Looked up from germline, CDR1 is MNHEY and CDR2 is SVGAGI. CDR3 length: 15 amino acids. In DNA form, the CDR3 reads TGTGCCAGCAGAAAATCAGGGGAGGGGTACAATGAGCAGTTCTTC. It codes for CASRKSGEGYNEQFF.

Of note for this clone: One end of the junction fails to match germline, which may point to a read error. The chain joins TRBV5-1 to TRBJ1-1; D perhaps matches TRBD1 (5 bases). Per the germline V gene, CDR1 is SGHRS and CDR2 is YFSETQ. CDR3 size: 18 residues. CDR3 amino acids: CASSFSPKTGTGNIEAFF. As DNA, the CDR3 is TGCGCCAGCAGCTTCAGCCCAAAGACCGGGACTGGGAACATTGAAGCTTTCTTT.